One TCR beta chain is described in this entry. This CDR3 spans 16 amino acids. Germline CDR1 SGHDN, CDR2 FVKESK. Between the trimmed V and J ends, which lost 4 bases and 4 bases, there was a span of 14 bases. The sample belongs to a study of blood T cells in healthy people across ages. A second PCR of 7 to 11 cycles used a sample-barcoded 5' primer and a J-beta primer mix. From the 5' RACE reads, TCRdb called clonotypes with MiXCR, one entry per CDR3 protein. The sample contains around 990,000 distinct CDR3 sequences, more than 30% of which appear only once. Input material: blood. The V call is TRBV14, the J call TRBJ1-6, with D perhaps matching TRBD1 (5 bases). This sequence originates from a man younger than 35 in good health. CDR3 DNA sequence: TGTGCCAGCAGCCCGGACACTGGAACATATAATTCACCCCTCCACTTT. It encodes CASSPDTGTYNSPLHF.